These T cell receptor beta chains were read from a single sample in a study of liver allograft versus peripheral blood T cells. TCRdb analysed the reads with MiXCR anew, one entry per CDR3 protein. The table has more than 8,500 distinct CDR3 sequences, roughly 26% seen once. All receptors derive from a human patient who had a liver transplant. These T cells may partly come from the graft donor. CDR3s include the opening cysteine and the closing phenylalanine or tryptophan. A D gene is named only where the DNA matches it firmly. Expanded clones get a size class; other rows say once, few or many, or leave the size out.

cdr3_aa,cdr3_nt,clone_size,j_call,d_call,v_call
CASSLNEGSGYTF,TGTGCCAGCAGCTTAAACGAAGGTTCGGGCTACACCTTC,NA,TRBJ1-2,NA,TRBV7-3
CSVLGATNEKLFF,TGCAGCGTTCTGGGGGCAACTAATGAAAAACTGTTTTTT,NA,TRBJ1-4,NA,TRBV29-1
CSATKGKGELFF,TGCAGTGCCACGAAGGGCAAGGGGGAGCTGTTTTTT,medium-sized,TRBJ2-2,NA,TRBV20-1
CASSYKGQMSSYEQYF,TGTGCCAGCAGTTATAAAGGACAGATGAGCTCCTACGAGCAGTACTTC,medium-sized,TRBJ2-7,NA,TRBV6-5
CASSPMGVGANVLTF,TGTGCCAGCTCACCAATGGGGGTTGGGGCCAACGTCCTGACTTTC,medium-sized,TRBJ2-6,NA,TRBV18
CSASRGLADNEQFF,TGCAGTGCTAGTAGGGGACTAGCGGACAATGAGCAGTTCTTC,many,TRBJ2-1,TRBD2,TRBV20-1
CASSLDLSSYNSPLHF,TGTGCCAGCAGCTTAGACCTGAGCTCCTATAATTCACCCCTCCACTTT,medium-sized,TRBJ1-6,NA,TRBV7-9
CASSLNGATEAFF,TGTGCCAGCAGTTTAAACGGTGCCACTGAAGCTTTCTTT,few,TRBJ1-1,NA,TRBV6-1
CASSSGFREKLFF,TGTGCCAGCAGCTCGGGGTTTAGAGAAAAACTGTTTTTT,NA,TRBJ1-4,NA,TRBV9
CSARGGSSLVDYTF,TGCAGTGCTAGAGGGGGTTCCTCGCTCGTTGACTACACCTTC,medium-sized,TRBJ1-2,NA,TRBV20-1
CASSPGTKTEAFF,TGTGCCAGCTCACCGGGGACAAAAACTGAAGCTTTCTTT,medium-sized,TRBJ1-1,NA,TRBV18
CASIRDSSYNEQFF,TGTGCCAGCATCAGGGATTCTTCCTACAATGAGCAGTTCTTC,medium-sized,TRBJ2-1,NA,TRBV7-2
CASTPSGNPYNEQFF,TGTGCCAGCACCCCTAGCGGGAACCCCTACAATGAGCAGTTCTTC,medium-sized,TRBJ2-1,TRBD2,TRBV6-2/TRBV6-3
CASSWTGGRYEQYF,TGTGCCAGCAGCTGGACAGGGGGTAGGTACGAGCAGTACTTC,many,TRBJ2-7,TRBD1,TRBV11-1
CASILGVTDTQYF,TGTGCCAGCATCTTGGGGGTCACAGATACGCAGTATTTT,few,TRBJ2-3,NA,TRBV5-6
CASARQGDYEQYF,TGTGCCAGCGCTAGGCAGGGGGACTACGAGCAGTACTTC,few,TRBJ2-7,TRBD1,TRBV6-5
CASSRTGTSQFF,TGTGCCAGCAGCCGGACCGGGACTAGCCAGTTCTTC,few,TRBJ2-1,TRBD2,TRBV13
CASSLSNSQETQYF,TGTGCCAGCAGTTTAAGCAACAGCCAAGAGACCCAGTACTTC,few,TRBJ2-5,NA,TRBV12-3/TRBV12-4
CASLRPGEGYGYTF,TGTGCCAGCCTACGCCCAGGGGAAGGGTATGGCTACACCTTC,NA,TRBJ1-2,NA,TRBV13
CAISHRDRTYEQYF,TGTGCCATCAGCCACAGGGACAGAACCTACGAGCAGTACTTC,medium-sized,TRBJ2-7,TRBD1,TRBV10-3
CASSGERIHNEQFF,TGTGCCAGCAGTGGGGAGAGAATACACAATGAGCAGTTCTTC,NA,TRBJ2-1,NA,TRBV2
CASSLEAGGGEKLFF,TGTGCCAGCAGCTTGGAGGCGGGAGGGGGAGAAAAACTGTTTTTT,many,TRBJ1-4,NA,TRBV5-6
CASSSPASGSRDTQYF,TGTGCCAGCAGTTCCCCGGCAAGCGGGAGTAGGGATACGCAGTATTTT,NA,TRBJ2-3,TRBD2,TRBV28
CASRPGQTIFYGYTF,TGTGCCAGCCGACCGGGACAGACAATTTTCTATGGCTACACCTTC,medium-sized,TRBJ1-2,TRBD1,TRBV6-5
CASSGGGNEKLFF,TGTGCCAGCAGTGGGGGTGGTAATGAAAAACTGTTTTTT,medium-sized,TRBJ1-4,NA,TRBV28
CASSSGTGGWYEQYF,TGTGCCAGCAGCTCCGGGACAGGAGGATGGTACGAGCAGTACTTC,many,TRBJ2-7,TRBD1,TRBV5-6
CSARPGWEGYTGELFF,TGCAGTGCTCGCCCAGGGTGGGAGGGTTACACCGGGGAGCTGTTTTTT,few,TRBJ2-2,TRBD2,TRBV20-1
CASSQGNGNTDTQYF,TGTGCCAGCTCACAAGGGAATGGAAATACAGATACGCAGTATTTT,few,TRBJ2-3,NA,TRBV18
CATSSRPPGQGTHSNQPQHF,TGTGCCACCTCTTCCCGACCACCGGGACAGGGGACCCATAGCAATCAGCCCCAGCATTTT,NA,TRBJ1-5,TRBD1,TRBV6-6
CSAQDRGYYNEQFF,TGCAGTGCGCAGGACAGGGGATACTACAATGAGCAGTTCTTC,few,TRBJ2-1,TRBD1,TRBV20-1
CASTQGEGRRTEAFF,TGTGCCAGCACCCAGGGGGAGGGTCGGAGGACTGAAGCTTTCTTT,NA,TRBJ1-1,TRBD1,TRBV7-2
CASSLTGFGYTF,TGTGCCAGCAGTTTAACAGGGTTTGGCTACACCTTC,medium-sized,TRBJ1-2,NA,TRBV28
CASSPDLENIQYF,TGTGCCAGCAGCCCAGACTTGGAAAACATTCAGTACTTC,NA,TRBJ2-4,NA,TRBV7-3
CASSYLGLDTF,TGTGCCAGCAGTTACTTGGGGCTCGACACCTTC,medium-sized,TRBJ1-2,NA,TRBV6-5
CSARDIRAGNTIYF,TGCAGTGCTAGAGATATAAGGGCTGGAAACACCATATATTTT,few,TRBJ1-3,NA,TRBV20-1
CASRGTSGGHTQYF,TGTGCCAGCAGGGGGACTAGCGGGGGTCATACGCAGTATTTT,medium-sized,TRBJ2-3,TRBD2,TRBV28
CASSSLPGTSTDTQYF,TGTGCCAGCAGCTCTCTTCCCGGTACTAGCACAGATACGCAGTATTTT,medium-sized,TRBJ2-3,NA,TRBV7-2
CASSYGGQKNFF,TGTGCCAGCAGTTACGGGGGTCAGAAAAATTTCTTT,NA,TRBJ1-1,NA,TRBV6-5
CASSYSRMNTEAFF,TGTGCCAGCAGTTACTCAAGGATGAACACTGAAGCTTTCTTT,NA,TRBJ1-1,NA,TRBV6-6
CASSYLRSSEQYF,TGTGCCAGCAGTTACCTCCGGAGCAGCGAGCAGTACTTC,medium-sized,TRBJ2-7,NA,TRBV6-2/TRBV6-3
CATSDNRGITEAFF,TGTGCCACCAGTGATAACAGGGGAATCACTGAAGCTTTCTTT,medium-sized,TRBJ1-1,TRBD1,TRBV24-1
CAISESRGLAGDGEQFF,TGTGCCATCAGTGAGTCCCGCGGGCTAGCGGGGGACGGTGAGCAGTTCTTC,medium-sized,TRBJ2-1,TRBD2,TRBV10-3
CASSPRRASAGEKLFF,TGTGCCAGCTCACCAAGGAGGGCCTCGGCGGGGGAAAAACTGTTTTTT,NA,TRBJ1-4,NA,TRBV18
CASGATANYGYTF,TGTGCCAGCGGGGCGACCGCTAACTATGGCTACACCTTC,NA,TRBJ1-2,NA,TRBV6-2/TRBV6-3
CASRTGFNQPQHF,TGTGCCAGCCGAACAGGTTTCAATCAGCCCCAGCATTTT,medium-sized,TRBJ1-5,NA,TRBV27
CASSLKGVEGQGALKAFF,TGTGCCAGCAGCTTGAAGGGTGTAGAGGGACAGGGGGCCTTGAAGGCTTTCTTT,NA,TRBJ1-1,TRBD1,TRBV5-5
CAWSVQRLGSPLHF,TGTGCCTGGAGTGTACAGCGGCTTGGTTCACCCCTCCACTTT,many,TRBJ1-6,NA,TRBV30
CASSRGQGAYEQYF,TGTGCCAGCAGCAGGGGACAGGGGGCCTACGAGCAGTACTTC,many,TRBJ2-7,TRBD1,TRBV6-5
CASTEQGNTEAFF,TGCGCCAGCACGGAACAGGGGAACACTGAAGCTTTCTTT,once,TRBJ1-1,NA,TRBV5-1
CASSPLQGAEPQHF,TGTGCCAGCTCACCTCTACAGGGGGCTGAACCCCAGCATTTT,medium-sized,TRBJ1-5,TRBD1,TRBV18
CASSQETASGRAAGSYEQYF,TGTGCCAGCAGCCAAGAGACGGCTAGCGGGAGGGCGGCAGGCTCCTACGAGCAGTACTTC,few,TRBJ2-7,TRBD2,TRBV14
CASSVDRTGGTNTEAFF,TGTGCCAGCAGCGTCGACAGGACAGGGGGCACGAACACTGAAGCTTTCTTT,few,TRBJ1-1,TRBD1,TRBV9
CATSHRINTGELFF,TGTGCCACCAGTCACAGAATTAACACCGGGGAGCTGTTTTTT,NA,TRBJ2-2,NA,TRBV24-1